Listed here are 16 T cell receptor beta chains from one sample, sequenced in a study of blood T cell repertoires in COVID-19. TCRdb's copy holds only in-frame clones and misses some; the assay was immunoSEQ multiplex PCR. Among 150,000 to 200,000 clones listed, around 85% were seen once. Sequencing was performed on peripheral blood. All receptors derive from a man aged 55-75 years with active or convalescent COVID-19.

CDR3 region: CASSSGLAIRQETQYF. The CDR3 bases are TGTGCCAGCAGCTCGGGACTAGCGATCCGCCAAGAGACCCAGTACTTC. The rearrangement joins TRBV11-1 to TRBJ2-5, with 10 positions matching TRBD2. Germline V gene lookup returns CDR1 SGHAT and CDR2 FQDESV (reference sequence). V trimming: 4 bases; J trimming: 1 base; junction bases outside the gene matches: 6. This CDR3 contains 16 residues.

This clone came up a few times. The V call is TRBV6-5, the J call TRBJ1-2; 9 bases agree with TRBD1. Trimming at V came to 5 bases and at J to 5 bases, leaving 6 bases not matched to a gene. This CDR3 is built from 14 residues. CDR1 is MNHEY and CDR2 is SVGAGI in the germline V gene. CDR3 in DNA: TGTGCCAGCAGTCAGACAGGGGGTGTGTATGGCTACACCTTC. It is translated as CASSQTGGVYGYTF.

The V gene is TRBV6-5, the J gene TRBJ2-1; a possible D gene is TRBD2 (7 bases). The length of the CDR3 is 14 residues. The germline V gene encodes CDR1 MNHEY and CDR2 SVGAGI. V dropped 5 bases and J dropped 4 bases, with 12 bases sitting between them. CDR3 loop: CASSRGGGYNEQFF. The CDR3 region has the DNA TGTGCCAGCAGTCGGGGAGGGGGGTACAATGAGCAGTTCTTC.

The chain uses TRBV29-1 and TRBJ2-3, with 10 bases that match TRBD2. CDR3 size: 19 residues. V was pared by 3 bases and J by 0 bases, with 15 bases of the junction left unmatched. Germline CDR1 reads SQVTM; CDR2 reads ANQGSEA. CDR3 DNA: TGCAGCGTTGATCAACTAGCGGGGAAGGGGGCAGGTAGCACAGATACGCAGTATTTT. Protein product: CSVDQLAGKGAGSTDTQYF.

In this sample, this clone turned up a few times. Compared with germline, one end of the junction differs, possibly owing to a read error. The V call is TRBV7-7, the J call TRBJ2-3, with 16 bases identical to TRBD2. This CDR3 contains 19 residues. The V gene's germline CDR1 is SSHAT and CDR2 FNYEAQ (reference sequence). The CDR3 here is CASRCVSGTSGRGTDTQYF. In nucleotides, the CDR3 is TGTGCTAGCAGATGTGTCTCCGGGACTAGCGGGAGGGGCACAGATACGCAGTATTTT.

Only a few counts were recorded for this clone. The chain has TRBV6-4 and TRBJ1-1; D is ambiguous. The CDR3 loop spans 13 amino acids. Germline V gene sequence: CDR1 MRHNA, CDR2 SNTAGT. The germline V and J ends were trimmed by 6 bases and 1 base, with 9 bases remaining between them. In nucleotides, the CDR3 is TGTGCCAGCAGCGAGTCCTGGAACACTGAAGCTTTCTTT. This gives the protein CASSESWNTEAFF.

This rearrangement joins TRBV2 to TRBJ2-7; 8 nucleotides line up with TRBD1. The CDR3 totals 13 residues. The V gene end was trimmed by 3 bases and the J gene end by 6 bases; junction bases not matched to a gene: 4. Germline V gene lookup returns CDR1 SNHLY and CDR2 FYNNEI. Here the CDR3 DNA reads TGTGCCAGCAGTGAGCGACAGGGGTTCGAGCAGTACTTC. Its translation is CASSERQGFEQYF.

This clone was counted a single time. This CDR3 is CSVSPGNTDTQYF. As DNA, the CDR3 is TGCAGCGTTTCCCCCGGGAACACAGATACGCAGTATTTT. This chain uses TRBV29-1 with TRBJ2-3; weak D call: TRBD2 (5 bases). Trimming removed 5 bases from V and 2 bases from J, with 11 bases in between. The length of the CDR3 is 13 residues. The germline V gene encodes CDR1 SQVTM and CDR2 ANQGSEA.

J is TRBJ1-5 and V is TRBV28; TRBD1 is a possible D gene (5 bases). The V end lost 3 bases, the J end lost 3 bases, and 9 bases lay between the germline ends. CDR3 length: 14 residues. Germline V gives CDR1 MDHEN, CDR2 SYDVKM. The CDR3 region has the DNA TGTGCCAGCAGTTTGGGGGGACCCAATCAGCCCCAGCATTTT. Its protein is CASSLGGPNQPQHF.

CDR3 bases: TGCGCCAGCAGCCCGACCGGGACAGGCTTCAACAATGAGCAGTTCTTC. Its protein is CASSPTGTGFNNEQFF. J is TRBJ2-1 and V is TRBV5-1; 8 bases fit TRBD1. CDR3 length: 16 residues. J lost 5 bases, V lost 4 bases, and 11 bases had no gene match. Germline V gene lookup returns CDR1 SGHRS and CDR2 YFSETQ.

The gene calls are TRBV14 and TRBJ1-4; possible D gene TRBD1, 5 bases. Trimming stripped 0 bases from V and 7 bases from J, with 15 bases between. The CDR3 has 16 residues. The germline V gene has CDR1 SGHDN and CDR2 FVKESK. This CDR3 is CASSQDPRVSGEKLFF. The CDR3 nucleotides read TGTGCCAGCAGCCAAGATCCCAGGGTTAGCGGTGAAAAACTGTTTTTT.

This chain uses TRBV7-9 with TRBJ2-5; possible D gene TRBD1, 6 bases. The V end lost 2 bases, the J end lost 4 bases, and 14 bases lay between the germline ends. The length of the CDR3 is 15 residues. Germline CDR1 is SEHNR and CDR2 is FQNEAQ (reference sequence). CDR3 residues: CASSLTAGVGETQYF. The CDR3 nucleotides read TGTGCCAGCAGCTTAACTGCAGGGGTTGGAGAGACCCAGTACTTC.

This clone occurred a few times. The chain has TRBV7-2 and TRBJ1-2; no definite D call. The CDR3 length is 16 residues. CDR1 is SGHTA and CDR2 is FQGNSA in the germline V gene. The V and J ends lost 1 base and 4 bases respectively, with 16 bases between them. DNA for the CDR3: TGTGCCAGCAGCTTAGGGGGAGCAGGTCAAGCCTATGGCTACACCTTC. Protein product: CASSLGGAGQAYGYTF.

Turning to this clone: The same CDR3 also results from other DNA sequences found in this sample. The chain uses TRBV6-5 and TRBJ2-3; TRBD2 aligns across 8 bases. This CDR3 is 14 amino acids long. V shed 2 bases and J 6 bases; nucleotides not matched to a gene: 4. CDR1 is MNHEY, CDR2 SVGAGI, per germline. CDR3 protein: CASSYGLAADTQYF. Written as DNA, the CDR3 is TGTGCCAGCAGTTACGGACTAGCAGCGGATACGCAGTATTTT.

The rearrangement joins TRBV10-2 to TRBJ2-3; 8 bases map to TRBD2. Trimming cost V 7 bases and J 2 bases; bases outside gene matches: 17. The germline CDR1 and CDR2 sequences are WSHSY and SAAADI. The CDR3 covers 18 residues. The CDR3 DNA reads TGCGCCAGCACTCCAAAGAACCCTAGCGGGTCCCTCACAGATACGCAGTATTTT. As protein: CASTPKNPSGSLTDTQYF.

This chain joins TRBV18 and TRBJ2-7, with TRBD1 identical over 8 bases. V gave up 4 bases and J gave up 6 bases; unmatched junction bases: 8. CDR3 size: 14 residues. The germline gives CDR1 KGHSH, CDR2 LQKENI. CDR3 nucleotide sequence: TGTGCCAGCTCACTAGGGGACAGGAGTCGCGAGCAGTACTTC. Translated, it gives CASSLGDRSREQYF.